This T cell receptor beta chain appears in the sequencing data of a study of CD8 T cells in Susac syndrome. Study results and limitations: The study acknowledged a relatively small number of individuals in its TCR sequencing and HLA analysis.

The germline CDR1 and CDR2 sequences are SNHLY and FYNNEI. J was trimmed by 2 bases and V by 0 bases; bases with no gene match: 5. This CDR3 is 16 amino acids long. A quantity of about 0.5 to 1 ug RNA underwent reverse transcription using random hexamers. From the immunoSEQ multiplex PCR reads, TCRdb called clonotypes with MiXCR, one entry per CDR3 protein. The sample carries 100,000 to 150,000 distinct CDR3 sequences, roughly 96% recorded once. About this clonotype itself: What it binds is unknown.

The authors carried out high-throughput sequencing of TCR beta. They applied it to CD8+ and CD4+ T cells obtained from blood. FACS enriched CD8+ TEMRA cells, while bulk CD8+ and CD4+ were negatively isolated. Sequencing used CD4+ T cells from PBMCs. This receptor was identified in a human donor in good health. The V and J genes are TRBV2 and TRBJ1-2; TRBD1 matches 8 bases. The CDR3 bases are TGTGCCAGCAGTGAAGCCCTCCGGACAGGGAACTATGGCTACACCTTC. It yields the protein CASSEALRTGNYGYTF.